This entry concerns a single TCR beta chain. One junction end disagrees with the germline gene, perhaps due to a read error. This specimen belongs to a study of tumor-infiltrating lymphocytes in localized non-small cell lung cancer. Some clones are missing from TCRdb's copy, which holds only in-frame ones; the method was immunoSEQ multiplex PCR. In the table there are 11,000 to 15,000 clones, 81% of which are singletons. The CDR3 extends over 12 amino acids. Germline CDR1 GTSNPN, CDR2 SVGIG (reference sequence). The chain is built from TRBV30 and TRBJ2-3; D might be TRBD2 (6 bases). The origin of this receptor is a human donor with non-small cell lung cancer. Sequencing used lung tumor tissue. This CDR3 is CAWSVQGTSQYF. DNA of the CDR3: TGCGCCTGGAGTGTACAAGGGACTTCTCAGTATTTT.